This TCR beta chain was profiled in a study of OX40 agonist ivuxolimab in advanced cancers. The method was immunoSEQ multiplex PCR; TCRdb's version includes in-frame clones alone and lacks a portion of them. The profile shows 15,000 to 20,000 clones, nearly 85% of them singletons. The ends lost 6 bases at V and 4 bases at J; junction bases unmatched: 9. The CDR3 runs to 16 residues. Germline CDR1 is SGHVS and CDR2 is FQNEAQ. This clone was counted between two and nine times. This sequence originates from an adult with an advanced solid tumor such as melanoma, head and neck, liver or kidney cancer. Sequencing used CD4+ or CD8+ T cells sorted from blood, obtained in a trial of the OX40 agonist ivuxolimab. The chain links TRBV7-8 to TRBJ2-1; 10 bases are a match to TRBD2. The CDR3 spells CASSRALAGGYNEQFF. CDR3 nucleotide sequence: TGTGCCAGCAGTCGCGCCTTAGCGGGAGGTTACAATGAGCAGTTCTTC.